The 7 T cell receptor beta chains below all came from one sample that was sequenced in a study of radiation and T cells in renal cell carcinoma. Stated time point: blood 4 weeks post-SBRT, at nephrectomy. Treatment noted: 15 Gy SBRT to primary tumor, nephrectomy 4 weeks later. Using immunoSEQ multiplex PCR, the repertoire was profiled, and TCRdb retains in-frame clones only, with some absent. The sample lists approximately 150,000 clones, about 86% occurring once. Sample: blood, taken from a patient whose treatment included radiotherapy and nephrectomy. These receptors were obtained from a woman in her forties or fifties with renal cell carcinoma.

The chain links TRBV7-9 to TRBJ2-7; 10 nucleotides match TRBD1. In germline, CDR1 is SEHNR, CDR2 FQNEAQ (reference sequence). J was trimmed by 3 bases and V by 4 bases; bases with no gene match: 3. The CDR3 is made up of 14 amino acids. The DNA of the CDR3 is TGTGCCAGCAGCTCGGGACAGGGGAACTACGAGCAGTACTTC. This sequence encodes CASSSGQGNYEQYF.

The CDR3 coding sequence is TGTGCCAGCAGTGTTGAAAGGGGCAATCAGCCCCAGCATTTT. Translated: CASSVERGNQPQHF. V gene TRBV7-9 combines with J gene TRBJ1-5, with no clear D. The CDR3 runs 14 residues. Germline assignment: CDR1 SEHNR and CDR2 FQNEAQ (reference sequence). With 6 bases removed from V and 2 bases from J, the gap between germline ends came to 11 bases. The full variable domain, with the rest looked up from reference TRBV7-9 and TRBJ1-5, is DTGVSQNPRHKITKRGQNVTFRCDPISEHNRLYWYRQTLGQGPEFLTYFQNEAQLEKSRLLSDRFSAERPKGSFSTLEIQRTEQGDSAMYLCASSVERGNQPQHFGDGTRLSIL.

V is TRBV10-1 and J is TRBJ2-3; 10 nucleotides line up with TRBD2. CDR1 is WNHNN and CDR2 is SYGVQD in the germline V gene (reference sequence). V lost 8 bases and J lost 4; bases outside the gene matches: 6. The length of the CDR3 is 14 residues. This chain's CDR3 is CASQASGSADTQYF. CDR3 bases: TGCGCCAGCCAAGCTAGCGGGAGCGCAGATACGCAGTATTTT.

This chain links TRBV6-4 with TRBJ2-7, with 8 bases lining up with TRBD1. The CDR3 has 13 residues. Unmatched junction bases numbered 6, after V lost 6 bases and J lost 5 bases. Germline CDR1 MRHNA, CDR2 SNTAGT. CDR3 sequence (DNA): TGTGCCAGCAGCCGGGAACAGGGGGACGAGCAGTACTTC. It is translated as CASSREQGDEQYF.

The rearrangement uses TRBV5-1 and TRBJ2-3, with 7 bases lining up with TRBD2. The germline gives CDR1 SGHRS, CDR2 YFSETQ. The junction had 13 bases not matched to a gene; V was cut back by 4 bases and J by 5 bases. The CDR3 runs 16 residues. The CDR3 DNA sequence: TGCGCCAGCAGCCCCCCGGTTACGGGAGGTATAGATACGCAGTATTTT. This gives the protein CASSPPVTGGIDTQYF. Supplemented by reference TRBV5-1 and TRBJ2-3, the full variable domain reads KAGVTQTPRYLIKTRGQQVTLSCSPISGHRSVSWYQQTPGQGLQFLFEYFSETQRNKGNFPGRFSGRQFSNSRSEMNVSTLELGDSALYLCASSPPVTGGIDTQYFGPGTRLTVL.

The chain carries TRBV28 and TRBJ1-2; 7 nucleotides line up with TRBD1. Germline lookup yields CDR1 MDHEN and CDR2 SYDVKM. The J segment lost 4 bases and the V segment lost 4 bases, leaving 15 bases of the junction unmatched. The CDR3 loop spans 17 amino acids. DNA for the CDR3: TGTGCCAGCAGTTCCCGACGAAACAGGGGATTGGGCTATGGCTACACCTTC. It is translated as CASSSRRNRGLGYGYTF.

This rearrangement joins TRBV4-3 to TRBJ1-4, with D possibly being TRBD1 (5 bases). CDR1 is LGHNA and CDR2 is YSLEER in the germline V gene. CDR3 length equals 16 residues. Trimming pared 3 bases from V and 8 bases from J, leaving 19 bases between. CDR3 sequence: CASSQAGGVKREKLFF. As DNA, the CDR3 is TGCGCCAGCAGCCAGGCCGGAGGGGTAAAAAGGGAAAAACTGTTTTTT.